A selection of T cell receptor beta chains follows, all from one sample in a study of T cell responses to AZD1222 COVID-19 vaccine. TCRdb's copy holds only in-frame clones and misses some; the assay was immunoSEQ multiplex PCR. This table holds around 140,000 clones, over 80% found once. Sequenced here: peripheral blood, sampled 28 days after the second AZD1222 dose. These receptor sequences come from an adult who received the AZD1222 COVID-19 vaccine. Each CDR3 is given with its conserved first and last residue. The D gene is left open where the match is weak. Clone size is shown for a subset of rows, as once, few, many or a class of expanded clone.

clone size	J gene	CDR3 length	D gene	V gene	CDR3 DNA	CDR3 protein
-	TRBJ1-2	15	-	TRBV15	TGTGCCACCAGCAGAGGCTACAGGGCACTGGCTGGCTACACCTTC	CATSRGYRALAGYTF
once	TRBJ1-5	14	-	TRBV7-2	TGTGCCAGCAGCTTAGTTGCCGGGAATCAGCCCCAGCATTTT	CASSLVAGNQPQHF
-	TRBJ1-4	13	TRBD1	TRBV28	TGTGCCAGCCGGGACAGGCCTAATGAAAAACTGTTTTTT	CASRDRPNEKLFF
few	TRBJ2-7	16	-	TRBV6-2/TRBV6-3	TGTGCCAGCAGTAAATCCGCTTGGACAGGGACTAACGAGCAGTACTTC	CASSKSAWTGTNEQYF
-	TRBJ2-7	14	TRBD1	TRBV28	TGTGCCAGCAGTATCGGTGGGACAGTGTACGAGCAGTACTTC	CASSIGGTVYEQYF
-	TRBJ2-1	16	TRBD2	TRBV2	TGTGCCAGCAGTGTACTACTAGCGGGAGGGCTGGTTGAGCAGTTCTTC	CASSVLLAGGLVEQFF
-	TRBJ2-1	15	TRBD1	TRBV5-5	TGTGCCAGCAGCCCGGGACAGGGGAACTACAATGAGCAGTTCTTC	CASSPGQGNYNEQFF
once	TRBJ1-5	14	-	TRBV19	TGTGCCAGTAGTATGTACAGTAGCAATCAGCCCCAGCATTTT	CASSMYSSNQPQHF
once	TRBJ2-3	14	-	TRBV18	TGTGCCAGCTCACCACCCTCGGGGGAAGATACGCAGTATTTT	CASSPPSGEDTQYF
-	TRBJ2-5	17	TRBD2	TRBV7-2	TGTGCCAGCAGCCCGGGGACTAGCGGGAGGGCCATGGAGACCCAGTACTTC	CASSPGTSGRAMETQYF
-	TRBJ2-5	14	TRBD1	TRBV5-4	TGTGCCAGCAGCACCCAGACAGGGGGCGAGACCCAGTACTTC	CASSTQTGGETQYF
-	TRBJ2-7	15	TRBD2	TRBV7-9	TGTGCCAGCAGCTCCCTACCTAGCGGGAGAGGCGAGCAGTACTTC	CASSSLPSGRGEQYF
-	TRBJ1-4	13	TRBD1	TRBV19	TGTGCCACCTCGGGACAGGGGAATGAAAAACTGTTTTTT	CATSGQGNEKLFF